This paragraph covers one T cell receptor beta chain sequence. The data are from a study of blood T cell repertoires in COVID-19. The CDR3 has 15 residues. The junction had 5 bases not matched to a gene; V was cut back by 4 bases and J by 3 bases. Germline values: CDR1 SGHRS, CDR2 YFSETQ. Study members were between roughly 18 and 100 years old and lived in roughly 24 US regions. The data were produced by immunoSEQ multiplex PCR, yet TCRdb's version contains in-frame clones alone and is incomplete. This table has about 220,000 clones, just over 85% appearing once. This chain joins TRBV5-1 and TRBJ2-7; 12 positions match TRBD2. Sequencing was done on a sample of PBMCs or T cells enriched from blood (not recorded which). This clonotype was sampled from a woman aged 50 to 65 with acute COVID-19. The CDR3 protein is CASSPPSGRVYEQYF. The CDR3 DNA reads as TGCGCCAGCAGCCCACCTAGCGGGAGGGTCTACGAGCAGTACTTC.